A selection of T cell receptor beta chains follows, all from one sample in a study of cytomegalovirus exposure and HLA in healthy donors. Sequencing used immunoSEQ multiplex PCR; TCRdb keeps in-frame clones, though not all of them. In the table there are more than 200,000 clones, 60% to 80% of which are singletons. Specimen: PBMCs. The receptor set was obtained from a man aged 18 to 35 in good health and CMV-seronegative. The CDR3 runs from the conserved cysteine through the conserved F or W. A D gene is named only where the DNA matches it firmly. Size is stated for part of the rows, as once, few or many counts, or as a class when the clone is expanded.

cdr3_nt cdr3_aa j_call v_call clone_size d_call
TGTGCCAGCAGCCAAGTTGTAGGGGAAGAGTGGTTTGAGCAGTACTTC CASSQVVGEEWFEQYF TRBJ2-7 TRBV4-2 . .
TGTGCCAGCTCATCCGACAGGACCGACTATGGCTACACCTTC CASSSDRTDYGYTF TRBJ1-2 TRBV18 . .
TGTGCCAGCAGCCCAGGACAGGGATCCTACGAGCAGTACTTC CASSPGQGSYEQYF TRBJ2-7 TRBV5-4 . TRBD1
TGCGCCAGCAGCTCGGCGGGACTAGCGGGGGGGCAGGGGACAGATACGCAGTATTTT CASSSAGLAGGQGTDTQYF TRBJ2-3 TRBV5-1 . TRBD2
TGTGCCAGCAGACACAGAGAGAGGGGCACAGATACGCAGTATTTT CASRHRERGTDTQYF TRBJ2-3 TRBV7-9 . .
TGTGCCAGCAGCCTGGGTGGTAGCGGGGGCAGTTACGAGCAGTACTTC CASSLGGSGGSYEQYF TRBJ2-7 TRBV9 . TRBD2
TGTGCCAGCAGCTTTACAGATGGGAACACTGAAGCTTTCTTT CASSFTDGNTEAFF TRBJ1-1 TRBV7-9 few .
TGTGCCAGCAGACTTCCGGGACAGGGGGATGAAAAACTGTTTTTT CASRLPGQGDEKLFF TRBJ1-4 TRBV6-5 . TRBD1
TGTGCCTGGAGTGTCACAGGGGTGAGCTCCTACAATGAGCAGTTCTTC CAWSVTGVSSYNEQFF TRBJ2-1 TRBV30 . TRBD1
TGTGCCAGCAGTGAAACCTTCGAGCGGCAGGACACTGAAGCTTTCTTT CASSETFERQDTEAFF TRBJ1-1 TRBV6-1 . .
TGCAGCGTTGACGGCTCCTTCGGGGGCTACACCTTC CSVDGSFGGYTF TRBJ1-2 TRBV29-1 . .
TGTGCCAGCAGTTTAAGAAACAGGGACTACGAGCAGTACTTC CASSLRNRDYEQYF TRBJ2-7 TRBV28 . .
TGTGCCAGCAGCCAAGAAGGGGTAGGGAACACCGGGGAGCTGTTTTTT CASSQEGVGNTGELFF TRBJ2-2 TRBV4-2 . .
TGTGCCAGCAGCTTAGGGACAGGGCTGGACACCGGGGAGCTGTTTTTT CASSLGTGLDTGELFF TRBJ2-2 TRBV7-6 . TRBD1
TGCGCCAGCAGCCAAGAGAGGAGGACTAATGAAAAACTGTTTTTT CASSQERRTNEKLFF TRBJ1-4 TRBV4-3 . .
TGTGCCAGTAGTATGTTGGTAGCGGGAGGCGAGCAGTTCTTC CASSMLVAGGEQFF TRBJ2-1 TRBV19 . TRBD2
TGTGCCAGCAGTGAATTTCCCTACACAGATACGCAGTATTTT CASSEFPYTDTQYF TRBJ2-3 TRBV6-5 . .
TGTGCCATCAAAATGGGAGAGGCCGAGCAGTACTTC CAIKMGEAEQYF TRBJ2-7 TRBV10-3 . .
TGCGCCAGCAGCAGACTGACTAGCGGGGGGGCGGCAGATACGCAGTATTTT CASSRLTSGGAADTQYF TRBJ2-3 TRBV5-1 . TRBD2
TGTGCCAGCAGCGCCCGGGACAACAGCAATCAGCCCCAGCATTTT CASSARDNSNQPQHF TRBJ1-5 TRBV7-6 . .
TGTGCCAGCAGTCCAGACCCCGACGGGTACGAGCAGTACTTC CASSPDPDGYEQYF TRBJ2-7 TRBV28 . .
TGTGCCAGCAGCGTCGCCAGGGGGACTGAAGCTTTCTTT CASSVARGTEAFF TRBJ1-1 TRBV9 . TRBD1
TGTGCCAGCAGGGTTGCAGCAACTAATGAAAAACTGTTTTTT CASRVAATNEKLFF TRBJ1-4 TRBV7-9 once .
TGTGCCAGTAGTATCCCCCGCGTCAGGGGTGACACCGGGGAGCTGTTTTTT CASSIPRVRGDTGELFF TRBJ2-2 TRBV19 . .
TGTGCCAGCAGCTTTGATGCCGGGACTGCCAATGAGCAGTTCTTC CASSFDAGTANEQFF TRBJ2-1 TRBV7-2 . .
TGTGCCAGCTCACTGGGCAGTCAAGAGACCCAGTACTTC CASSLGSQETQYF TRBJ2-5 TRBV18 once .
TGTGCCAGCAGCCCGAGGACAGGGGGCTACGAGCAGTACTTC CASSPRTGGYEQYF TRBJ2-7 TRBV7-2 . TRBD1